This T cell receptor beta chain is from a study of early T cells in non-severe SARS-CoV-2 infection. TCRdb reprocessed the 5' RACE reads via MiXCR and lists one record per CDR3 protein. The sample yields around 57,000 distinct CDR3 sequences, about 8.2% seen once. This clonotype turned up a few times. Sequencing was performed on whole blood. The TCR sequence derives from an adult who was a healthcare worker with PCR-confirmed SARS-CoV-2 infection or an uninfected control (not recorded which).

CDR3 sequence reads: CASSPPGGPIIEQFF. As DNA, the CDR3 is TGTGCCAGCTCACCACCGGGGGGCCCCATAATTGAGCAGTTCTTC. The V call is TRBV18, the J call TRBJ2-1; D may match TRBD1 or TRBD2 (6 bases each). Germline CDR1 is KGHSH and CDR2 is LQKENI. V shed 0 bases and J shed 9 bases, with 15 bases lying between them. The CDR3 is made up of 15 amino acids.